The sequence of this TCR beta chain was determined in a study of metastatic and nonmetastatic thyroid tumors (dated by TCRdb to about 2020). Background on the whole study: For patients with malignant and with benign thyroid disease, the researchers compared repertoires between peripheral blood samples and tumor or nodule tissue samples. General study outcomes and caveats: In both blood and tumor samples, malignant tumors were reported to have significantly higher TCR beta diversity than benign nodules.

V is trimmed back by 6 bases and J by 1 base, and the junction contains 3 bases that no gene match accounts for. Its CDR3 holds 15 amino acids, cysteine through phenylalanine. Just CDR3 DNA is preserved here, 45 bases in frame from base 1. Per the germline V gene, KGHDR is the CDR1 and SFDVKD is the CDR2. Library generation was performed with PCR. The run used an Illumina HiSeq 4000. High-throughput sequencing was used to profile the CDR3 region of the TCR beta-chain in every patient. Per the original workflow: A classifier to discriminate distant-metastatic papillary thyroid cancer patients was built from CDR3 differences across clinicopathological groups. To measure repertoire diversity the researchers used the Shannon index, while the Morisita-Horn index served to gauge how similar the tumor and blood repertoires were. The public reads were run again by TCRdb, first through fastp at Q25 and then through MiXCR, and only productive beta chains were kept. TCRdb, rather than the study authors, made the V and J calls. The sample table contains some 7,200 clones; only one count was recorded for 25% to 35% of them. Of the sample, roughly 25% falls within the top ten clones.

No patient had received any treatment before thyroid surgery. The study retrospectively analysed patient clinical samples collected from about 2011 to 2018 using T-cell receptor beta sequencing. This clone was picked up a small number of times. It has no known antigen specificity. Base qualities are not recorded, but no much larger clone differs from it by a single base. This clonotype originated in a male donor with papillary thyroid cancer or a benign thyroid nodule (not recorded which). Some clones in this sample may be carry-over from other donors' samples. The chain is made from TRBV24-1 and TRBJ2-2; TRBD2 agrees with 8 junctional bases. Sequenced sample: adjacent normal tissue. For the CDR3, the sequence is CATSSAGENTGELFF. DNA sequence: TGTGCCACCAGTTCAGCGGGAGAGAACACCGGGGAGCTGTTTTTT.